Below, 26 T cell receptor beta chains from the same sample are listed, as sequenced in a study of blood T cells in healthy people across ages. Using a J-beta primer mix together with a sample-barcoded 5' primer, a second PCR was run for roughly 7 to 12 cycles. TCRdb used MiXCR to reprocess the 5' RACE reads, holding one entry per CDR3 protein. The sample shows some 1.5 million distinct CDR3 sequences, roughly two fifths of them seen only once. Sequenced input: blood. These receptors originate from a woman under 30 in good health.

V usage is TRBV29-1 and J usage is TRBJ2-5, with TRBD2 matching 8 bases. Germline V lookup: CDR1 SQVTM, CDR2 ANQGSEA. V shed 8 bases, J shed 1 base, and the junction held 9 bases outside the gene matches. The CDR3 spans 14 residues. The CDR3 here is CSIGRGAAQETQYF. CDR3 in DNA: TGCAGCATAGGGCGGGGGGCAGCCCAAGAGACCCAGTACTTC.

This clonotype turned up a few times. J is TRBJ2-3 and V is TRBV5-1; D ambiguous. Trimming removed 5 bases at V and 4 bases at J, with 8 bases between. The germline V gene encodes CDR1 SGHRS and CDR2 YFSETQ. This CDR3 is 12 amino acids long. This CDR3 is CASRSNADTQYF. In nucleotides, the CDR3 is TGCGCCAGCAGGTCGAACGCAGATACGCAGTATTTT.

The table lists this clonotype with a few counts. The V gene is TRBV28, the J gene TRBJ2-5; 7 bases match TRBD1. CDR3 length: 15 amino acids. Trimming removed 6 bases from V and 2 bases from J; junction bases left unmatched: 9. From germline, CDR1 is MDHEN and CDR2 SYDVKM. Here the CDR3 DNA reads TGTGCCAGCAGCTCCTTGACAGGGTGGCAAGAGACCCAGTACTTC. This translates into CASSSLTGWQETQYF.

The sample holds one count of this clonotype. J is TRBJ2-3 and V is TRBV6-4; tentative D call: TRBD1 (6 bases). The V end lost 5 bases, the J end lost 8 bases, and 20 bases lay between the germline ends. Germline-derived CDR1 and CDR2 are MRHNA and SNTAGT. The CDR3 consists of 15 residues. The CDR3 nucleotides read TGTGCCAGCAGTCCATTTGGGGGCAACCCGAGTACGCAGTATTTT. Amino acid sequence: CASSPFGGNPSTQYF.

The gene calls are TRBV11-3 and TRBJ2-1; D is undetermined. Germline V gene data show CDR1 as SGHNT and CDR2 as YENEEA. V shed 5 bases and J shed 8 bases, with 13 bases lying between them. CDR3 length: 13 residues. The CDR3 region is CASSPQVVDEQFF. The CDR3 DNA reads TGTGCCAGCAGCCCTCAAGTGGTCGATGAGCAGTTCTTC.

This clonotype turned up a few times. The gene calls are TRBV20-1 and TRBJ1-1; TRBD1 is a possible D gene (6 bases). This CDR3 has 14 residues. Per the germline V gene, CDR1 is DFQATT and CDR2 is SNEGSKA (reference sequence). V lost 5 bases and J lost 0, with 13 bases in between. The CDR3 DNA reads as TGCAGTGCTGGGAGACAGGATATGAACACTGAAGCTTTCTTT. Residues: CSAGRQDMNTEAFF.

A few counts support this clonotype. The chain is built from TRBV12-5 and TRBJ2-1, with D possibly TRBD2 on 6 matching bases. This CDR3 is built from 12 residues. Germline V gene lookup returns CDR1 LGHNT and CDR2 FRNRAP. Trimming shortened V by 1 base and J by 9 bases, and 7 bases separated the two germline ends. As DNA, the CDR3 is TGTGCTAGTGGTTTGGAGGGACTTGAGCAGTTCTTC. Translation gives CASGLEGLEQFF. The variable domain in full, completed from reference TRBV12-5 and TRBJ2-1, reads DARVTQTPRHKVTEMGQEVTMRCQPILGHNTVFWYRQTMMQGLELLAYFRNRAPLDDSGMPKDRFSAEMPDATLATLKIQPSEPRDSAVYFCASGLEGLEQFFGPGTRLTVL.

This clonotype was counted once. This chain links TRBV20-1 with TRBJ2-7; a possible D gene is TRBD1 (5 bases). Germline CDR1 DFQATT, CDR2 SNEGSKA (reference sequence). The ends were cut back, 1 base at V and 3 bases at J, with 10 bases in the middle. This CDR3 is built from 13 residues. CDR3 bases: TGCAGTGCTAGAGGGACAAGGTTCTACGAGCAGTACTTC. This sequence encodes CSARGTRFYEQYF.

This clonotype has a handful of counts. The V gene is TRBV3-1, the J gene TRBJ2-7; D is ambiguous. Germline V CDR1 and CDR2: LGHDT, YNNKEL (reference sequence). Deletions cut 0 bases from V and 12 bases from J, with 12 bases between. The CDR3 extends over 12 amino acids. CDR3 protein: CASSQDGRIVYF. As DNA, the CDR3 is TGTGCCAGCAGCCAAGATGGACGGATCGTGTACTTC.

To note about this clonotype: One end of the junction varies from germline; a read error may be responsible. The rearrangement joins TRBV9 to TRBJ2-2, with D possibly called TRBD1 or TRBD2 (5 bases each). Germline CDR1 reads SGDLS; CDR2 reads YYNGEE. This CDR3 has 16 residues. This CDR3 reads CVSSVEGRAYPGELFF. CDR3 nucleotide sequence: TGTGTCAGCAGCGTAGAGGGCAGGGCTTACCCCGGGGAGCTGTTTTTT.

Comments on this clonotype: Relative to the germline gene, one junction end is altered; a read error may explain this. This chain links TRBV28 with TRBJ2-3; 11 nucleotides match TRBD2. CDR1 MDHEN and CDR2 SYDVKM come from the germline V gene. The length of the CDR3 is 16 residues. The CDR3 DNA reads TGTGACAGCAAAATAAGACTAGCGGGATCCACAGATACGCAGTATTTT. Amino acids: CDSKIRLAGSTDTQYF. The complete variable domain, with remaining parts taken from reference TRBV28 and TRBJ2-3, reads DVKVTQSSRYLVKRTGEKVFLECVQDMDHENMFWYRQDPGLGLRLIYFSYDVKMKEKGDIPEGYSVSREKKERFSLILESASTNQTSMYLCDSKIRLAGSTDTQYFGPGTRLTVL.

The CDR3 sequence: CASSWNSPVNTEAFF. CDR3 nucleotides: TGTGCCAGCAGCTGGAATTCGCCCGTGAACACTGAAGCTTTCTTT. V gene TRBV7-2 combines with J gene TRBJ1-1; D gene ambiguous. The germline V gene encodes CDR1 SGHTA and CDR2 FQGNSA. The V gene lost 4 bases and the J gene lost 0 bases, with 12 bases spanning the gap. The CDR3 length is 15 residues.

In this sample, this clonotype turned up a few times. V usage is TRBV5-1 and J usage is TRBJ2-3, with 8 bases fitting TRBD1. Trimming cost V 5 bases and J 0 bases; bases outside gene matches: 2. CDR1 SGHRS and CDR2 YFSETQ come from the germline V gene. CDR3 length: 14 amino acids. CDR3 DNA sequence: TGCGCCAGCAGGGGACAGGTCAGCACAGATACGCAGTATTTT. Encoded protein: CASRGQVSTDTQYF.

This chain links TRBV7-6 with TRBJ2-5, with TRBD2 matching over 8 bases. V lost 2 bases and J lost 6; bases outside the gene matches: 11. This CDR3 comprises 16 residues. CDR1 and CDR2 from the germline V gene are SGHVS and FNYEAQ. Here the CDR3 DNA reads TGTGCCAGCAGCTTAACCGGCGGGGGGATAGTAAAGACCCAGTACTTC. It is translated as CASSLTGGGIVKTQYF.

This clonotype was picked up a small number of times. Here the CDR3 reads CAISGWSQGSYNEQFF. The CDR3 coding sequence is TGTGCCATCAGTGGATGGTCGCAAGGCTCCTACAATGAGCAGTTCTTC. The V gene is TRBV10-3, the J gene TRBJ2-1; D gene ambiguous. Germline V gene data show CDR1 as ENHRY and CDR2 as SYGVKD. V was shortened by 4 bases and J by 0 bases, with 13 bases between the two germline ends. The CDR3 consists of 16 residues.

This clonotype was recorded a few times. V and J are TRBV27 and TRBJ1-5, with unresolved D. Germline CDR1 is MNHEY and CDR2 is SMNVEV (reference sequence). V was trimmed by 2 bases and J by 1 base, leaving 9 bases between them. The CDR3 sequence is 15 residues long. CDR3 residues: CASSLRALSNQPQHF. Here the CDR3 DNA reads TGTGCCAGCAGTTTAAGGGCGCTAAGCAATCAGCCCCAGCATTTT.

The chain uses TRBV6-1 and TRBJ1-1; no reliable D call. The CDR3 contains 13 residues. V was pared by 7 bases and J by 5 bases, with 14 bases between. Germline V gene sequence: CDR1 MNHNS, CDR2 SASEGT. The CDR3 loop is CASIPKRVTEAFF. The CDR3 DNA reads as TGTGCCAGCATTCCGAAGAGGGTAACTGAAGCTTTCTTT.

Concerning this clonotype: One end of the junction does not line up with germline, which may come from a read error. CDR3 protein: CASSLGRYTDIRYF. CDR3 bases: TGTGCCAGCAGTTTAGGGCGGTACACGGACATTCGGTACTTC. This rearrangement joins TRBV12-3 or TRBV12-4 to TRBJ2-4; maybe TRBD1 (5 bases). CDR3 length: 14 amino acids.

The V gene is TRBV5-1, the J gene TRBJ1-1, with 7 bases lining up with TRBD1. V shed 4 bases, J shed 4 bases, and the junction held 13 bases outside the gene matches. This CDR3 has 16 amino acids. The germline CDR1 and CDR2 sequences are SGHRS and YFSETQ. The CDR3 loop is CASSGGDSIIPTEAFF. The CDR3 coding sequence is TGCGCCAGCAGCGGAGGGGACAGTATCATTCCCACTGAAGCTTTCTTT.

This chain uses TRBV11-2 with TRBJ2-2; 10 bases are a match to TRBD2. The germline CDR1 and CDR2 sequences are SGHAT and FQNNGV. The CDR3 consists of 16 residues. V lost 5 bases and J lost 5; bases outside the gene matches: 8. The DNA for the CDR3 is TGTGCCAGCAGCGCGATTAGCGGGAGGATTACCGGGGAGCTGTTTTTT. This translates into CASSAISGRITGELFF.

V usage is TRBV4-1 and J usage is TRBJ2-5; the D gene is possibly TRBD2 (6 bases). The end of the DNA fits TRBJ2-7 better, so the J call may be wrong. The CDR3 length is 15 residues. Per the germline V gene, CDR1 is MGHRA and CDR2 is YSYEKL. Here the CDR3 DNA reads TGCGCCAGCAGCCAAAATGCACTCCCAGCGGGCGAGCAGTACTTC. The encoded protein is CASSQNALPAGEQYF.

The CDR3, as DNA: TGCGCCAGCAGCTTATCCGGACAGGTCCCACGAGGTCGCCCTGGGGCCAACGTCCTGACTTTC. The encoded protein is CASSLSGQVPRGRPGANVLTF. The genes are TRBV5-1 and TRBJ2-6; 7 bases are shared with TRBD1. CDR3 length equals 21 residues. V gave up 2 bases and J gave up 2 bases; unmatched junction bases: 19. Germline values: CDR1 SGHRS, CDR2 YFSETQ.

This clonotype showed up just a few times. The chain carries TRBV18 and TRBJ1-1; possible D gene TRBD1, 6 bases. The CDR3 sequence is 15 residues long. In germline, CDR1 is KGHSH, CDR2 LQKENI. The V end lost 0 bases, the J end lost 3 bases, and 11 bases lay between the germline ends. This CDR3 is CASSPPDSYYTEAFF. In nucleotides, the CDR3 is TGTGCCAGCTCACCACCGGACAGCTACTACACTGAAGCTTTCTTT.

The chain links TRBV20-1 to TRBJ2-5; 11 bases are a match to TRBD2. The trim removed 4 bases at V and 3 bases at J, leaving 4 bases unmatched. Germline loops: CDR1 DFQATT, CDR2 SNEGSKA (reference sequence). This CDR3 region has 14 residues. DNA of the CDR3: TGCAGTGCTATTAGCGGGAGGGGTGAAGAGACCCAGTACTTC. This encodes CSAISGRGEETQYF.

This clonotype was observed a handful of times. This chain joins TRBV29-1 and TRBJ2-1, with D tentatively TRBD2 (5 bases). The CDR3 loop spans 10 amino acids. The germline V gene encodes CDR1 SQVTM and CDR2 ANQGSEA. V was shortened by 4 bases and J by 15 bases, with 13 bases between the two germline ends. The chain's CDR3 is CSVAGTMAFF. The DNA for the CDR3 is TGCAGCGTTGCGGGAACTATGGCGTTCTTC.

This clonotype came up a few times. This sequence joins TRBV11-2 and TRBJ2-4; no clear D gene. Germline V CDR1 and CDR2: SGHAT, FQNNGV. This CDR3 spans 14 amino acids. V lost 3 bases and J 5 bases, leaving 11 bases between the germline ends. As DNA, the CDR3 is TGTGCCAGCAGCTTTCGTTCGGCGGAAAACATTCAGTACTTC. Its translation is CASSFRSAENIQYF.